This TCR beta chain was profiled in a study of T cells in Graves' hyperthyroidism and ophthalmopathy. TCR beta CDR3 regions were amplified from RNA transcripts. Initially, a first-round RT-PCR of the TCR CDR3 employed the HTBI primer set. TCRdb re-derived calls from the multiplex PCR reads in MiXCR, one entry per CDR3 protein. The sample contains a few hundred thousand distinct CDR3 sequences, approximately 14% of which appear only once. The CDR3 length is 12 residues. Germline V lookup: CDR1 DFQATT, CDR2 SNEGSKA (reference sequence). Trimming pared 1 base from V and 3 bases from J, leaving 7 bases between. This clonotype was picked up many times.

V is TRBV20-1 and J is TRBJ2-7, with D uncertain. The sample was blood. The source of this sequence is a woman between 40 and 50 years old with Graves' ophthalmopathy. The CDR3: CSARVPHYEQYF. DNA of the CDR3: TGCAGTGCTAGAGTTCCCCACTACGAGCAGTACTTC.